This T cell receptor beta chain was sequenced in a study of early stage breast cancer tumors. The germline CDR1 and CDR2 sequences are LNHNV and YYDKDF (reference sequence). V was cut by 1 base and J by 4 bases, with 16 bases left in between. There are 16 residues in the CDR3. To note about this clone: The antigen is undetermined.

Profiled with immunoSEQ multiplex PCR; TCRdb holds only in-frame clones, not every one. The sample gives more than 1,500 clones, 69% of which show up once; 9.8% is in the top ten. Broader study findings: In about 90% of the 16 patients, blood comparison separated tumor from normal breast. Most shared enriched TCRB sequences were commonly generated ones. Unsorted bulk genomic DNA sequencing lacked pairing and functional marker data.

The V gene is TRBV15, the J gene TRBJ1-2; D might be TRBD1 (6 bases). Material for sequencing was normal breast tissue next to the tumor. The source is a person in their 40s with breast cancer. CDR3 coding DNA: TGTGCCACCAGCAGAGGGGGGGGCGAGGGGCCCTATGGCTACACCTTC. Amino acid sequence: CATSRGGGEGPYGYTF.